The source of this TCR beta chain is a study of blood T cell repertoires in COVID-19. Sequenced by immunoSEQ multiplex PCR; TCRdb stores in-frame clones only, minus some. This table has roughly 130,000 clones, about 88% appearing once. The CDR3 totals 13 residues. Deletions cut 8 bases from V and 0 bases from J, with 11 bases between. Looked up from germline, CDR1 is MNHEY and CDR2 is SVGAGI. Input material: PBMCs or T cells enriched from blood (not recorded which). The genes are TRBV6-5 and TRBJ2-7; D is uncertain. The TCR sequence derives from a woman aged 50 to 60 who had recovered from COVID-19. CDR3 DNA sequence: TGTGCCAGCGCCCAGGTTAGCTCCTACGAGCAGTACTTC. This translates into CASAQVSSYEQYF.